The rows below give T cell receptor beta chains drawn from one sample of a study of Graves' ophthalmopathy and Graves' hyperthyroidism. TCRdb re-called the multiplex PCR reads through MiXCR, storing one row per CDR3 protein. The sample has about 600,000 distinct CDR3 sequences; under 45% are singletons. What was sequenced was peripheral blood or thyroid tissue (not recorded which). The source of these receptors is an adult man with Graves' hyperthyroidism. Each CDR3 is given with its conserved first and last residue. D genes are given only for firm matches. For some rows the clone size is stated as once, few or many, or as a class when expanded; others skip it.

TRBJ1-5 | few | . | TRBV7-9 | TGTGCCAGCAGCTACCCAGGGTTCGGGCAGCCCCAGCATTTT | CASSYPGFGQPQHF
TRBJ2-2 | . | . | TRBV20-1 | TGCAGTGCGCGACACAGCAGTTCCACCGGGGAGCTGTTTTTT | CSARHSSSTGELFF
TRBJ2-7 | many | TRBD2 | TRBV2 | TGTGCCAGCAGTGAAGGAGGACTAGCGGGGATTTACGAGCAGTACTTC | CASSEGGLAGIYEQYF
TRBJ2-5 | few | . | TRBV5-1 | TGCGCCAGCAGCTTGGCCAGCGGCACCCGGGAGGAGACCCAGTACTTC | CASSLASGTREETQYF
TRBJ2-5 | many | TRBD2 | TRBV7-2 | TGTGCCAGCAGCCCCTCTCTGCTAGCGGGGGAAGAGACCCAGTACTTC | CASSPSLLAGEETQYF
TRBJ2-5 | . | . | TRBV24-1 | TGTGCCACCAGCCTGGGGACCTGGAGGGAGGAGACCCAGTACTTC | CATSLGTWREETQYF
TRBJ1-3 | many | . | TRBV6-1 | TGTGCCAGCAGGGCCCCTGATGGGGACGGAAACACCATATATTTT | CASRAPDGDGNTIYF
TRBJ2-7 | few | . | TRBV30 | TGTGCCTGTTCGTCCGGGACTTCCTACGAGCAGTACTTC | CACSSGTSYEQYF
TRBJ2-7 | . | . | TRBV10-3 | TGTGCCATCAGTGAGAACCCTTCATTGTACGAGCAGTACTTC | CAISENPSLYEQYF
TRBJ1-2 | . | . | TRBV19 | TGTGCCAGTAGAGGGCGGACCGGGGTGAATGGCTACACCTTC | CASRGRTGVNGYTF
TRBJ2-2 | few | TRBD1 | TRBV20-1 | TGCAGTGCCGGGACAGGTTTGGCCGGGGAGCTGTTTTTT | CSAGTGLAGELFF
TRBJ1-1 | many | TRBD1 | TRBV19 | TGTGCCAGTAGATACGACAGGGCGAGTACTGAAGCTTTCTTT | CASRYDRASTEAFF
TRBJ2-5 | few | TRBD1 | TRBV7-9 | TGTGCCAGCAGCCCACGGACAGGGATGAAAGAGACCCAGTACTTC | CASSPRTGMKETQYF
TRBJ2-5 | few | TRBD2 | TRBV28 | TGTGCCAGCAGTACCCCCGTAGCGGGGCAAGAGACCCAGTACTTC | CASSTPVAGQETQYF
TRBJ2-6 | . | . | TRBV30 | TGTGCCTGGGCCTTGAAGAAGCTTTCTGGGGCCAACGTCCTGACTTTC | CAWALKKLSGANVLTF
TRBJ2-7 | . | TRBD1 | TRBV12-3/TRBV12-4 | TGTGCCAGCAGTTTGGGGACAGCGATCTACGAGCAGTACTTC | CASSLGTAIYEQYF
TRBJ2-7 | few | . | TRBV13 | TGTGCCAGCAGCTTAGCCGTCCGATACGAGCAGTACTTC | CASSLAVRYEQYF
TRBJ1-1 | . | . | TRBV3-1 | TGTGCCAGCACCTCTACCGGACTAATGAACACTGAAGCTTTCTTT | CASTSTGLMNTEAFF
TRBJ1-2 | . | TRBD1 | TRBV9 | TGTGCCAGCAGCGGCGACAGGGGAGGGGCGTATGGCTACACCTTC | CASSGDRGGAYGYTF
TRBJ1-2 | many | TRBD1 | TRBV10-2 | TGCGCCAGCACGGGACAGAGGGACTATGGCTACACCTTC | CASTGQRDYGYTF
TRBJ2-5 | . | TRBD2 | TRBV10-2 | TGTGCCAGCAGCGTCCACCTAGCGGGCCAAGAGACCCAGTACTTC | CASSVHLAGQETQYF